Each of the 30 T cell receptor beta chains below was sequenced from the same sample in a study of cytomegalovirus exposure and HLA in healthy donors. Amplification used 60 Vbeta primers and 13 Jbeta primers. Libraries were prepared by immunoSEQ multiplex PCR; TCRdb keeps only in-frame clonotypes and omits some of them. Of approximately 170,000 clones listed, approximately 80% are singletons. Source material: PBMCs. These receptors were obtained from a female donor in good health and CMV-seronegative.

The rearrangement uses TRBV11-3 and TRBJ2-5; 8 bases are shared with TRBD1. This CDR3 contains 15 residues. The V gene's germline CDR1 is SGHNT and CDR2 YENEEA. J was trimmed by 5 bases and V by 5 bases; bases with no gene match: 10. CDR3: CASSPGRQGRETQYF. CDR3 DNA: TGTGCCAGCAGCCCTGGACGACAGGGGCGTGAGACCCAGTACTTC. The full variable domain, its missing parts supplied by reference TRBV11-3 and TRBJ2-5, is EAGVVQSPRYKIIEKKQPVAFWCNPISGHNTLYWYLQNLGQGPELLIRYENEEAVDDSQLPKDRFSAERLKGVDSTLKIQPAELGDSAVYLCASSPGRQGRETQYFGPGTRLLVL.

The gene calls are TRBV5-1 and TRBJ2-3; 7 nucleotides agree with TRBD1. The junction had 4 bases not matched to a gene; V was cut back by 4 bases and J by 2 bases. The CDR3 totals 14 residues. CDR1 and CDR2 (germline): SGHRS, YFSETQ. The CDR3 DNA reads as TGCGCCAGCAGCCTGGGACAGAACACAGATACGCAGTATTTT. Translated, it gives CASSLGQNTDTQYF.

The V and J genes are TRBV27 and TRBJ1-1; 10 bases are a match to TRBD1. Germline-derived CDR1 and CDR2 are MNHEY and SMNVEV (reference sequence). V was pared by 6 bases and J by 5 bases, with 12 bases of the junction left unmatched. There are 16 residues in the CDR3. The CDR3 bases are TGTGCCAGCAGACGGGGGACAGGGGCCCTAAAGACTGAAGCTTTCTTT. Protein sequence: CASRRGTGALKTEAFF.

The chain has TRBV7-3 and TRBJ2-3, with 8 nucleotides matching TRBD2. The V gene end was trimmed by 5 bases and the J gene end by 6 bases; junction bases not matched to a gene: 10. Germline CDR1 and CDR2: SGHTA and FQGTGA. CDR3 length: 15 amino acids. The CDR3 loop reads CASSPPGLGTDTQYF. DNA for the CDR3: TGTGCCAGCAGCCCTCCGGGACTAGGAACGGATACGCAGTATTTT.

This clone was seen a handful of times. The chain couples TRBV6-6 to TRBJ2-3, with 10 positions matching TRBD2. Germline V lookup: CDR1 MNHNY, CDR2 SVGAGI (reference sequence). V gave up 5 bases and J gave up 0 bases; unmatched junction bases: 5. This CDR3 region has 16 residues. The CDR3 region is CASSPLAGGSTDTQYF. Written as DNA, the CDR3 is TGTGCCAGCAGTCCCTTAGCGGGGGGAAGCACAGATACGCAGTATTTT.

As for this clone: A read error may account for a junction end that differs from germline. The chain uses TRBV30 and TRBJ1-4; D unresolved. CDR3 size: 14 residues. Germline V lookup: CDR1 GTSNPN, CDR2 SVGIG (reference sequence). The CDR3 coding sequence is TGTGCCTGGAGTGTATCGTCCTCTAATCAAAAACTGTTTTTT. This translates into CAWSVSSSNQKLFF.

The rearrangement uses TRBV7-2 and TRBJ2-3; 11 bases line up with TRBD2. The length of the CDR3 is 16 residues. The germline V gene has CDR1 SGHTA and CDR2 FQGNSA. After removal of 2 bases from V and 5 bases from J, the junction contained 6 bases not matched to a gene. The CDR3 here is CASSLKTSGGGDTQYF. In DNA, the CDR3 is TGTGCCAGCAGCTTAAAAACTAGCGGGGGTGGAGATACGCAGTATTTT.

The CDR3 region has the DNA TGTGCCAGCAGCTTAGTAGGACAGCTCGGTGCAGAGACCCAGTACTTC. The encoded protein is CASSLVGQLGAETQYF. V usage is TRBV7-8 and J usage is TRBJ2-5; D might be TRBD1 (6 bases). V lost 1 base and J lost 4, with 16 bases in between. The CDR3 extends over 16 amino acids. Germline V CDR1 and CDR2: SGHVS, FQNEAQ.

This rearrangement joins TRBV19 to TRBJ1-5; D might be TRBD1 (6 bases). CDR1 and CDR2 (germline): LNHDA, SQIVND (reference sequence). The CDR3 is 13 amino acids. Trimming left V 6 bases short and J 7 bases short, with 13 bases between. CDR3 coding DNA: TGTGCCAGTAGCCAGGAGGGGGGGCAGCCCCAGCATTTT. This gives the protein CASSQEGGQPQHF. The full variable domain, rest sourced from reference TRBV19 and TRBJ1-5, is DGGITQSPKYLFRKEGQNVTLSCEQNLNHDAMYWYRQDPGQGLRLIYYSQIVNDFQKGDIAEGYSVSREKKESFPLTVTSAQKNPTAFYLCASSQEGGQPQHFGDGTRLSIL.

V and J are TRBV7-8 and TRBJ1-1, with 8 bases matching TRBD1. V dropped 4 bases and J dropped 0; count of bases not matched to a gene: 7. The CDR3 has 16 residues. Germline V gene data show CDR1 as SGHVS and CDR2 as FQNEAQ. CDR3 region: CASSYQTGQVNTEAFF. The CDR3 region has the DNA TGTGCCAGCAGCTATCAGACGGGACAGGTGAACACTGAAGCTTTCTTT.

The chain recombines TRBV7-9 with TRBJ2-3; 9 bases are shared with TRBD2. With 3 bases clipped from V and 8 bases from J, the junction kept 9 bases outside the gene matches. Looked up from germline, CDR1 is SEHNR and CDR2 is FQNEAQ (reference sequence). The CDR3 covers 15 residues. DNA of the CDR3: TGTGCCAGCAGCTTTTCGGTAGCGGGGGCGGCTACGCAGTATTTT. This translates into CASSFSVAGAATQYF.

The V and J genes are TRBV7-8 and TRBJ2-1; no definite D call. Per the germline V gene, CDR1 is SGHVS and CDR2 is FQNEAQ. The CDR3 is 13 residues long. V was trimmed by 5 bases and J by 6 bases, leaving 11 bases between them. The CDR3 bases are TGTGCCAGCAGCCAAAATCCCCCCAATGAGCAGTTCTTC. The encoded protein is CASSQNPPNEQFF.

The chain has TRBV19 and TRBJ1-6; a possible D gene is TRBD1 (6 bases). From germline, CDR1 is LNHDA and CDR2 SQIVND (reference sequence). CDR3 length: 14 amino acids. Trimming took 5 bases from V and 13 from J, leaving 18 bases between them. Written as DNA, the CDR3 is TGTGCCAGTAGTCTCGACTGGGGCGGGGGCCCCCTCCACTTT. Amino acids: CASSLDWGGGPLHF.

This clone has more than one count but fewer than ten. This sequence joins TRBV5-4 and TRBJ1-1; D is uncertain. This CDR3 contains 14 residues. Trimming pared 2 bases from V and 0 bases from J, leaving 8 bases between. Germline values: CDR1 SGHNT, CDR2 YYREEE (reference sequence). The CDR3 reads CASSFQEVNTEAFF. CDR3 nucleotide sequence: TGTGCCAGCAGCTTCCAGGAAGTGAACACTGAAGCTTTCTTT.

CDR3 nucleotides: TGTGCCATCAGTGATTCCAGGGTTTCTGGGGCCAACGTCCTGACTTTC. Protein product: CAISDSRVSGANVLTF. This chain links TRBV10-3 with TRBJ2-6; TRBD1 is a possible D gene (5 bases). Trimming took 3 bases from V and 1 from J, leaving 10 bases between them. Looked up from germline, CDR1 is ENHRY and CDR2 is SYGVKD. The CDR3 length is 16 residues.

The chain links TRBV5-4 to TRBJ2-7; D may be TRBD1 (6 bases). V was trimmed by 2 bases and J by 6 bases, leaving 9 bases between them. The CDR3 is made up of 12 amino acids. Germline V gives CDR1 SGHNT, CDR2 YYREEE (reference sequence). The CDR3: CASSFLGAEQYF. CDR3 nucleotide sequence: TGTGCCAGCAGCTTTTTGGGGGCCGAGCAGTACTTC.

This chain links TRBV2 with TRBJ1-3; weak D call: TRBD1 (6 bases). The V gene's germline CDR1 is SNHLY and CDR2 FYNNEI. The CDR3 has 13 amino acids. Deletions cut 7 bases from V and 4 bases from J, with 11 bases between. This chain's CDR3 is CASTWTDGNTIYF. The CDR3 coding sequence is TGTGCCAGCACCTGGACAGACGGAAACACCATATATTTT.

V is TRBV18 and J is TRBJ1-1, with 9 bases aligning to TRBD1. CDR1 is KGHSH and CDR2 is LQKENI in the germline V gene. The CDR3 consists of 16 residues. With 4 bases clipped from V and 0 bases from J, the junction kept 6 bases outside the gene matches. CDR3 amino acids: CASSLQGTGLNTEAFF. DNA of the CDR3: TGTGCCAGCTCACTACAGGGGACAGGGCTGAACACTGAAGCTTTCTTT. Filled out from reference TRBV18 and TRBJ1-1, the complete variable domain reads NAGVMQNPRHLVRRRGQEARLRCSPMKGHSHVYWYRQLPEEGLKFMVYLQKENIIDESGMPKERFSAEFPKEGPSILRIQQVVRGDSAAYFCASSLQGTGLNTEAFFGQGTRLTVV.

The chain is built from TRBV2 and TRBJ2-6, with D possibly matching TRBD1 (6 bases). V was pared by 6 bases and J by 4 bases, with 16 bases between. The CDR3 covers 16 residues. Germline V gives CDR1 SNHLY, CDR2 FYNNEI. This chain's CDR3 is CASRGPTGRGANVLTF. The CDR3 DNA follows: TGTGCCAGCAGGGGTCCCACAGGGAGAGGGGCCAACGTCCTGACTTTC.

The count of this clone is one. V usage is TRBV6-1 and J usage is TRBJ1-2; TRBD1 aligns across 7 bases. J gave up 7 bases and V 3 bases, and 5 bases lay outside the gene matches. Looked up from germline, CDR1 is MNHNS and CDR2 is SASEGT. The CDR3 has 13 amino acids. CDR3 region: CASSETGRGGYTF. The CDR3 DNA is TGTGCCAGCAGTGAGACAGGGCGAGGTGGCTACACCTTC.

The V and J genes are TRBV4-2 and TRBJ2-3; weak D call: TRBD2 (6 bases). V was cut by 0 bases and J by 5 bases, with 9 bases left in between. CDR1 and CDR2 (germline): LGHNA, YNFKEQ. The CDR3 is made up of 14 amino acids. CDR3 nucleotide sequence: TGTGCCAGCAGCCAAGATCCTAGCGAAGATACGCAGTATTTT. Residues: CASSQDPSEDTQYF.

CDR3 sequence reads: CASSLRGGPNEQFF. CDR3 bases: TGTGCCAGCAGCTTACGCGGGGGGCCGAATGAGCAGTTCTTC. The chain employs TRBV7-3 and TRBJ2-1, with 8 bases aligning to TRBD2. CDR1 and CDR2 (germline): SGHTA, FQGTGA. The CDR3 spans 14 residues. V was clipped by 2 bases and J by 7 bases; unmatched bases: 4.

This chain connects TRBV10-1 to TRBJ2-7; perhaps TRBD1 as D (6 bases). The V and J ends lost 10 bases and 3 bases respectively, with 13 bases between them. The CDR3 spans 12 residues. The germline V gene encodes CDR1 WNHNN and CDR2 SYGVQD (reference sequence). CDR3 residues: CATRDTFYEQYF. CDR3 sequence (DNA): TGCGCCACCCGGGACACCTTCTACGAGCAGTACTTC.

This rearrangement joins TRBV6-1 to TRBJ2-5, with 11 bases matching TRBD2. The germline V gene encodes CDR1 MNHNS and CDR2 SASEGT. With V trimmed by 5 bases and J by 0 bases, 2 bases remained unmatched. The length of the CDR3 is 15 residues. The CDR3 loop is CASSSSGRNQETQYF. CDR3 nucleotide sequence: TGTGCCAGCAGTTCTAGCGGGAGGAACCAAGAGACCCAGTACTTC.

This clone is a singleton in its sample. V usage is TRBV7-6 and J usage is TRBJ2-7; 9 nucleotides match TRBD2. Losses at the gene ends were 1 base for V and 3 bases for J; bases not matched to a gene: 19. Per germline, CDR1 SGHVS and CDR2 FNYEAQ. This CDR3 region has 20 residues. DNA for the CDR3: TGTGCCAGCAGCTTAGTAGCCCCTAGGGCTAGCGGGACGTTCAACTACGAGCAGTACTTC. Translated, it gives CASSLVAPRASGTFNYEQYF.

The chain recombines TRBV19 with TRBJ1-2; the D gene is possibly TRBD1 (5 bases). The germline V and J ends were trimmed by 4 bases and 4 bases, with 10 bases remaining between them. Germline CDR1 reads LNHDA; CDR2 reads SQIVND (reference sequence). This CDR3 contains 13 residues. Here the CDR3 DNA reads TGTGCCAGTAGTAGGACATCTAGCTATGGCTACACCTTC. Translation gives CASSRTSSYGYTF.

As to this clone: Sequence at one end of the junction differs from germline and may be a read error. The chain combines TRBV7-9 with TRBJ2-6; possible D gene TRBD2, 6 bases. Germline V lookup: CDR1 SEHNR, CDR2 FQNEAQ (reference sequence). There are 16 residues in the CDR3. Written as DNA, the CDR3 is TGTGCCAGCAGTTTCTCCTCCGGGGGTGGGGCCAACGGCCTGACTTTC. Protein product: CASSFSSGGGANGLTF.

The genes are TRBV9 and TRBJ2-7; 10 bases line up with TRBD1. V was clipped by 3 bases and J by 7 bases; unmatched bases: 7. The CDR3 has 14 residues. The germline gives CDR1 SGDLS, CDR2 YYNGEE. CDR3 coding DNA: TGTGCCAGCAGCGACGGGACAGGGGTGAGGGAGCAGTACTTC. As protein: CASSDGTGVREQYF.

The rearrangement links TRBV6-5 to TRBJ2-4; tentatively, D is TRBD2 (7 bases). Trimming removed 5 bases from V and 6 bases from J, with 14 bases in between. CDR3 length equals 14 residues. Germline V CDR1 and CDR2: MNHEY, SVGAGI. The CDR3 loop reads CASSGRGALNIQYF. The CDR3 region has the DNA TGTGCCAGCAGTGGGAGGGGGGCCCTAAACATTCAGTACTTC.

This clone has a handful of counts. This chain connects TRBV20-1 to TRBJ2-3, with D perhaps TRBD2 (6 bases). The V gene lost 3 bases and the J gene lost 5 bases, with 6 bases spanning the gap. This CDR3 is 11 amino acids long. CDR1 and CDR2 from the germline V gene are DFQATT and SNEGSKA (reference sequence). The CDR3 loop reads CSASGGDTQYF. Written as DNA, the CDR3 is TGCAGTGCTAGCGGGGGAGATACGCAGTATTTT.